The following is a TCR beta chain sequence with its context. The data originate from a study of blood T cell repertoires in COVID-19. Participants were aged about 18 to 100 years from around 24 US areas. The recovered donors of Cohort 3 showed two negative PCRs, clearance, or symptom resolution. Germline-derived CDR1 and CDR2 are MDHEN and SYDVKM. The CDR3 runs 17 residues. V was clipped by 4 bases and J by 4 bases; unmatched bases: 10. Assay used: immunoSEQ multiplex PCR; TCRdb lists only in-frame clones, some missing. The table has around 250,000 clones, approximately 85% seen once; the top ten hold around 2%.

The chain uses TRBV28 and TRBJ1-4; TRBD1 matches 9 bases. Sample: PBMCs or T cells enriched from blood (not recorded which). This clonotype was obtained from a woman aged 50 to 65 who had recovered from COVID-19. In DNA, the CDR3 is TGTGCCAGCAGTTCTCCGGGACAGGGCACGGGTAATGAAAAACTGTTTTTT. Translating gives CASSSPGQGTGNEKLFF.